This T cell receptor (beta chain) was profiled in a study of cytotoxic CD8 clonotypes in ibrutinib-treated CLL. Across the study: Collecting the response samples happened after a median 12 months of treatment, with a range of 6 to 36. A mean of around 250,000 productive templates and approximately 85,000 productive rearrangements was obtained per sample. Findings of the study overall: Clonality increased at ibrutinib response, then returned toward baseline at progression. Baseline clonality was higher than in age-matched healthy donors and moved in step with circulating CD8+ T-cell counts.

Sequencing used immunoSEQ multiplex PCR; TCRdb keeps in-frame clones, though not all of them. The table has over 65,000 clones, approximately 70% seen once. Deletions cut 1 base from V and 0 bases from J, with 13 bases between. CDR3 length equals 16 residues. CDR1 and CDR2 from the germline V gene are SGHTS and YDEGEE. About this clone itself: Its antigen is unknown.

V and J are TRBV5-8 and TRBJ1-1; TRBD1 might be the D (5 bases). The sequenced sample was PBMCs, obtained after 12 months of ibrutinib treatment. This receptor was obtained from a human donor with chronic lymphocytic leukemia. The CDR3: CASSLNGAGLNTEAFF. The CDR3 nucleotides read TGTGCCAGCAGCTTGAATGGGGCAGGGCTGAACACTGAAGCTTTCTTT. Full variable domain (outside the CDR3, taken from reference TRBV5-8 and TRBJ1-1): EAGVTQSPTHLIKTRGQQATLRCSPISGHTSVYWYQQALGLGLQFLLWYDEGEERNRGNFPPRFSGRQFPNYSSELNVNALELEDSALYLCASSLNGAGLNTEAFFGQGTRLTVV.